This is a list of T cell receptor beta chains from one sample in a study of cytomegalovirus exposure and HLA in healthy donors. Assay: immunoSEQ multiplex PCR; the TCRdb copy retains only in-frame clones and omits some. The profile shows 60,000 or so clones, about 80% of them singletons. Sequencing input: PBMCs. These receptors came from a man aged 35 to 55 in good health and CMV-seronegative. The CDR3 runs from the conserved cysteine through the conserved F or W. The order of the fields is clone size, D gene, J gene, V gene, CDR3 protein, CDR3 DNA. A D gene is named only where the DNA matches it firmly. Expanded clones are given a class, and other clones once, few, many or no size at all.

once,TRBD2,TRBJ2-3,TRBV7-9,CASSERSGVGTDTQYF,TGTGCCAGCAGCGAAAGAAGCGGGGTAGGGACAGATACGCAGTATTTT
NA,TRBD1,TRBJ1-5,TRBV15,CATSRDGQGSLVNQPQHF,TGTGCCACCAGCAGAGACGGACAGGGTAGTTTGGTCAATCAGCCCCAGCATTTT
NA,TRBD1,TRBJ1-3,TRBV5-4,CASSPDPPGQHPNTIYF,TGTGCCAGCAGCCCCGACCCTCCGGGACAGCACCCAAACACCATATATTTT
NA,TRBD2,TRBJ2-1,TRBV4-1,CASSRGGLAGLYNEQFF,TGCGCCAGCAGCCGCGGGGGACTAGCGGGGTTATACAATGAGCAGTTCTTC
NA,TRBD1,TRBJ2-7,TRBV18,CASSPTKRQGDYEQYF,TGTGCCAGCTCACCAACCAAACGACAGGGGGACTACGAGCAGTACTTC
NA,NA,TRBJ2-3,TRBV4-3,CASSRAPTGLGTDTQYF,TGCGCCAGCAGCCGCGCCCCGACGGGATTGGGCACAGATACGCAGTATTTT
NA,NA,TRBJ1-1,TRBV28,CASSPPGRLTEAFF,TGTGCCAGCAGCCCCCCAGGGAGGTTGACTGAAGCTTTCTTT
NA,TRBD2,TRBJ2-1,TRBV5-1,CASSGEGDNEQFF,TGCGCCAGCAGCGGGGAGGGAGACAATGAGCAGTTCTTC
NA,NA,TRBJ1-1,TRBV4-2,CASSQAPGLLNTEAFF,TGTGCCAGCAGCCAAGCTCCGGGACTATTGAACACTGAAGCTTTCTTT
once,TRBD1,TRBJ2-7,TRBV18,CASSGDSKASGQYF,TGTGCCAGCTCGGGGGACAGTAAAGCGTCTGGGCAGTACTTC
NA,NA,TRBJ2-7,TRBV21-1,CASSPMLAGQPDDAEQYF,TGTGCCAGCAGCCCTATGCTAGCGGGACAACCCGACGACGCCGAGCAGTACTTC
NA,NA,TRBJ2-3,TRBV7-2,CASSPYFWDTQYF,TGTGCCAGCAGCCCCTACTTTTGGGATACGCAGTATTTT
NA,NA,TRBJ2-4,TRBV6-5,CASSSRTVGGVNIQYF,TGTGCCAGCAGTTCCCGGACAGTGGGAGGGGTAAACATTCAGTACTTC
NA,NA,TRBJ2-7,TRBV6-1,CASSAEGGEQYF,TGTGCCAGCAGTGCGGAAGGAGGGGAGCAGTACTTC
NA,TRBD1,TRBJ2-7,TRBV27,CASSPQGGGRVYEQYF,TGTGCCAGCAGTCCCCAAGGGGGCGGCAGGGTCTACGAGCAGTACTTC
NA,NA,TRBJ1-2,TRBV7-2,CASSLSRDGYTF,TGTGCCAGCAGCTTGAGCAGGGATGGCTACACCTTC
NA,TRBD2,TRBJ2-1,TRBV9,CASSETSGGANEQFF,TGTGCCAGCAGCGAGACTAGCGGGGGGGCGAATGAGCAGTTCTTC
NA,TRBD2,TRBJ2-3,TRBV5-1,CASSLGGSGATSTDTQYF,TGCGCCAGCAGCTTGGGGGGTAGCGGGGCAACTAGCACAGATACGCAGTATTTT
once,TRBD2,TRBJ2-1,TRBV14,CASSQARTSGLSYNEQFF,TGTGCCAGCAGCCAAGCTAGGACTAGCGGTTTATCCTACAATGAGCAGTTCTTC
NA,NA,TRBJ2-1,TRBV7-9,CSSSLGGQWQFF,TGTTCCAGCAGCCTAGGGGGGCAGTGGCAGTTCTTC
NA,NA,TRBJ1-5,TRBV27,CASSFGQNYQPQHF,TGTGCCAGCAGTTTTGGGCAGAACTATCAGCCCCAGCATTTT
NA,NA,TRBJ1-1,TRBV2,CASSRQTVNTEAFF,TGTGCCAGCAGTAGACAGACGGTGAACACTGAAGCTTTCTTT
few,NA,TRBJ1-1,TRBV4-1,CASSPRQRMNTEAFF,TGCGCCAGCAGCCCCCGACAGCGAATGAACACTGAAGCTTTCTTT
NA,NA,TRBJ1-4,TRBV19,CASSTLSREEREKLFF,TGTGCCAGTAGTACCCTTTCCAGGGAGGAACGTGAAAAACTGTTTTTT
few,TRBD1,TRBJ1-5,TRBV6-5,CASSLTGNQPQHF,TGTGCCAGCAGTTTGACAGGGAACCAGCCCCAGCATTTT
NA,TRBD1,TRBJ2-1,TRBV11-2,CASSLDRGQALHYNEQFF,TGTGCCAGCAGCTTAGATAGGGGACAGGCCCTTCACTACAATGAGCAGTTCTTC
NA,NA,TRBJ1-1,TRBV27,CASSFLDRKNTEAFF,TGTGCCAGCAGCTTCCTTGACAGGAAGAACACTGAAGCTTTCTTT
NA,TRBD1,TRBJ1-1,TRBV19,CASSTRGPAEAFF,TGTGCCAGTAGTACCAGGGGGCCCGCTGAAGCTTTCTTT
NA,NA,TRBJ1-1,TRBV5-4,CASSPLGVITEAFF,TGTGCCAGCAGCCCACTGGGAGTGATCACTGAAGCTTTCTTT
NA,NA,TRBJ2-3,TRBV10-3,CAISDLAASTDTQYF,TGTGCCATCAGTGACTTAGCGGCGAGCACAGATACGCAGTATTTT
NA,NA,TRBJ2-6,TRBV5-4,CASTPNSLIGSGANVLTF,TGTGCCAGCACTCCGAATTCCCTAATCGGTTCTGGGGCCAACGTCCTGACTTTC
few,TRBD1,TRBJ1-1,TRBV6-5,CASRGTGLTEAFF,TGTGCCAGCAGGGGGACAGGGCTAACTGAAGCTTTCTTT
NA,NA,TRBJ2-3,TRBV6-5,CASSLTRVRTDTQYF,TGTGCCAGCAGTTTAACGCGGGTCCGCACAGATACGCAGTATTTT